These 21 T cell receptor beta chains were all obtained from the same sample, sequenced in a study of T cells in Graves' hyperthyroidism and ophthalmopathy. Amplification of TCR beta CDR3 regions was performed using RNA transcripts as template. HTBI primers were used for first-round RT-PCR of the TCR CDR3. TCRdb re-called the multiplex PCR reads through MiXCR, storing one row per CDR3 protein. The table shows hundreds of thousands of distinct CDR3 sequences, with roughly an eighth occurring only once. Sequencing was carried out using blood. The receptors were gathered from a man in his forties or fifties with Graves' ophthalmopathy.

There are many counts of this clonotype. The V and J genes are TRBV5-1 and TRBJ2-1, with 9 bases fitting TRBD2. The CDR3 runs 17 residues. The germline V gene has CDR1 SGHRS and CDR2 YFSETQ. V dropped 0 bases and J dropped 8; count of bases not matched to a gene: 12. The CDR3 spells CASSLALSSGVGDEQFF. The CDR3 nucleotides are TGCGCCAGCAGCTTGGCCCTCTCTAGCGGGGTGGGGGATGAGCAGTTCTTC.

The chain joins TRBV7-2 to TRBJ2-3, with TRBD2 matching 12 bases. The junction had 7 bases not matched to a gene; V was cut back by 3 bases and J by 9 bases. CDR1 SGHTA and CDR2 FQGNSA come from the germline V gene. The CDR3 runs to 15 residues. The CDR3 loop is CASSFFTLAGGTQYF. The CDR3 DNA follows: TGTGCCAGCAGCTTCTTTACACTAGCGGGAGGCACGCAGTATTTT.

This clonotype has ten or more counts. The rearrangement joins TRBV10-2 to TRBJ2-5; the D is unclear. The CDR3 is 14 residues long. Germline CDR1 and CDR2: WSHSY and SAAADI. V was pared by 6 bases and J by 5 bases, with 16 bases between. DNA for the CDR3: TGCGCCAGCAGCGAACCGGAAGGTGGGGAGACCCAGTACTTC. Translated: CASSEPEGGETQYF.

This clonotype was found many times. The chain uses TRBV28 and TRBJ1-2, with D unclear. The CDR3 consists of 12 residues. Germline V gives CDR1 MDHEN, CDR2 SYDVKM. V lost 8 bases and J lost 6, with 13 bases in between. The CDR3 DNA is TGTGCCAGCGGAGTGGGGAGGAATGGCTACACCTTC. Translation: CASGVGRNGYTF.

This clonotype came up many times. CDR3 coding DNA: TGTGCCAGCAGCCCGGGGGGGACGGAGAGCTCCTACGAGCAGTACTTC. This codes for CASSPGGTESSYEQYF. This chain connects TRBV11-2 to TRBJ2-7, with 8 bases aligning to TRBD2. The CDR3 consists of 16 residues. Per the germline V gene, CDR1 is SGHAT and CDR2 is FQNNGV. Germline trimming cut 5 bases from V and 0 bases from J; bases unmatched to any gene: 9. Together with reference TRBV11-2 and TRBJ2-7, the CDR3 gives the full variable domain: EAGVAQSPRYKIIEKRQSVAFWCNPISGHATLYWYQQILGQGPKLLIQFQNNGVVDDSQLPKDRFSAERLKGVDSTLKIQPAKLEDSAVYLCASSPGGTESSYEQYFGPGTRLTVT.

The chain employs TRBV14 and TRBJ2-5; D may be TRBD1 or TRBD2 (6 bases each). With 4 bases removed from V and 5 bases from J, the gap between germline ends came to 17 bases. CDR3 size: 15 residues. Germline V lookup: CDR1 SGHDN, CDR2 FVKESK. The CDR3 protein is CASSPNGGLRETQYF. The CDR3 bases are TGTGCCAGCAGCCCCAATGGGGGGCTTCGGGAGACCCAGTACTTC.

This clonotype was observed many times. This chain joins TRBV7-8 and TRBJ2-7, with 8 positions matching TRBD1. Germline assignment: CDR1 SGHVS and CDR2 FQNEAQ. The CDR3 has 14 residues. V shed 4 bases and J 2 bases; nucleotides not matched to a gene: 4. CDR3 protein: CASSSNRGAYEQYF. In DNA, the CDR3 is TGTGCCAGCAGCTCCAACAGGGGGGCCTACGAGCAGTACTTC.

This clonotype occurred many times. The rearrangement links TRBV20-1 to TRBJ2-5; D might be TRBD2 (7 bases). The germline V gene encodes CDR1 DFQATT and CDR2 SNEGSKA (reference sequence). This CDR3 spans 14 amino acids. The V gene lost 0 bases and the J gene lost 5 bases, with 13 bases spanning the gap. CDR3 nucleotide sequence: TGCAGTGCTAGAGATATTGGGGGGGCGGAGACCCAGTACTTC. Encoded protein: CSARDIGGAETQYF.

This clonotype has a count of ten or more. The chain uses TRBV6-5 and TRBJ2-1, with D uncertain. The CDR3 length is 15 residues. CDR1 is MNHEY, CDR2 SVGAGI, per germline. With 0 bases removed from V and 4 bases from J, the gap between germline ends came to 10 bases. In DNA form, the CDR3 reads TGTGCCAGCAGTTACTCGTCTTTCGGATACAATGAGCAGTTCTTC. This sequence encodes CASSYSSFGYNEQFF.

V and J are TRBV29-1 and TRBJ1-2; D is uncertain. V dropped 4 bases and J dropped 4 bases, with 7 bases sitting between them. Germline CDR1 SQVTM, CDR2 ANQGSEA. CDR3 length: 11 residues. The CDR3 nucleotides are TGCAGCGTTGTTCGGGGCTATGGCTACACCTTC. As protein: CSVVRGYGYTF.

CDR3 nucleotide sequence: TGTGCCAGCAGTGAAACTTTCAGGGCCTCTGGAAACACCATATATTTT. It codes for CASSETFRASGNTIYF. This rearrangement joins TRBV6-1 to TRBJ1-3; D is perhaps TRBD1 (5 bases). The CDR3 extends over 16 amino acids. V dropped 2 bases and J dropped 0 bases, with 11 bases sitting between them. Germline lookup yields CDR1 MNHNS and CDR2 SASEGT.

The V and J genes are TRBV12-3 or TRBV12-4 and TRBJ2-5; D remains unclear. The CDR3 loop spans 12 amino acids. V lost 7 bases, J lost 5 bases, and 11 bases lay in between. The chain's CDR3 is CASTENRETQYF. The DNA for the CDR3 is TGTGCCAGCACCGAGAACCGGGAGACCCAGTACTTC.

This clonotype was detected many times. This chain connects TRBV6-1 to TRBJ2-7, with 8 positions matching TRBD2. Per the germline V gene, CDR1 is MNHNS and CDR2 is SASEGT. The CDR3 spans 15 residues. V lost 7 bases, J lost 2 bases, and 10 bases stayed unmatched. CDR3 DNA: TGTGCCAGCAAACTCACCACTAGCGGTCCCTACGAGCAGTACTTC. It is translated as CASKLTTSGPYEQYF.

This clonotype was counted many times. V usage is TRBV27 and J usage is TRBJ2-7; 14 bases are shared with TRBD2. CDR3 length: 14 residues. Losses at the gene ends were 8 bases for V and 6 bases for J; bases not matched to a gene: 6. Germline loops: CDR1 MNHEY, CDR2 SMNVEV (reference sequence). The DNA for the CDR3 is TGTGCCAGCGCGGGACTAGCGGGAGTAGCCGAGCAGTACTTC. Amino acid sequence: CASAGLAGVAEQYF.

This chain connects TRBV5-4 to TRBJ1-2; the D gene is possibly TRBD1 (6 bases). Trimming shortened V by 1 base and J by 8 bases, and 21 bases separated the two germline ends. The CDR3 totals 16 residues. Germline lookup yields CDR1 SGHNT and CDR2 YYREEE (reference sequence). The CDR3 is CASSLTRTATLLGYTF. The CDR3 DNA sequence: TGTGCCAGCAGCTTGACGAGGACAGCAACACTTTTGGGCTACACCTTC. Variable domain in full (rest from reference TRBV5-4 and TRBJ1-2): ETGVTQSPTHLIKTRGQQVTLRCSSQSGHNTVSWYQQALGQGPQFIFQYYREEENGRGNFPPRFSGLQFPNYSSELNVNALELDDSALYLCASSLTRTATLLGYTFGSGTRLTVV.

This clonotype was seen at least ten times. This chain uses TRBV24-1 with TRBJ2-3, with D tentatively TRBD2 (5 bases). Germline V gene data show CDR1 as KGHDR and CDR2 as SFDVKD. V dropped 0 bases and J dropped 2 bases, with 11 bases sitting between them. This CDR3 region has 16 residues. This CDR3 reads CATSDLPAENTDTQYF. DNA for the CDR3: TGTGCCACCAGTGATTTGCCAGCGGAAAACACAGATACGCAGTATTTT.

This clonotype was observed many times. Compared with germline, one end of the junction differs, possibly owing to a read error. This sequence joins TRBV18 and TRBJ2-5; no firm D call. Germline loops: CDR1 KGHSH, CDR2 LQKENI. This CDR3 comprises 14 residues. The chain's CDR3 is CASSSPHYPSDIYF. The CDR3 coding sequence is TGTGCCAGCTCATCACCACACTACCCTTCGGATATTTACTTC. Full variable domain (outside the CDR3, taken from reference TRBV18 and TRBJ2-5): NAGVMQNPRHLVRRRGQEARLRCSPMKGHSHVYWYRQLPEEGLKFMVYLQKENIIDESGMPKERFSAEFPKEGPSILRIQQVVRGDSAAYFCASSSPHYPSDIYFGPGTRLLVL.

The rearrangement uses TRBV19 and TRBJ2-2; the D gene is possibly TRBD2 (5 bases). CDR1 is LNHDA, CDR2 SQIVND, per germline (reference sequence). The CDR3 length is 17 residues. The ends were cut back, 4 bases at V and 6 bases at J, with 21 bases in the middle. This CDR3 reads CASSKGLGNRAAGELFF. The CDR3, as DNA: TGTGCCAGTAGTAAGGGTTTGGGTAACAGAGCGGCCGGGGAGCTGTTTTTT.

This clonotype was seen a few times. This chain connects TRBV24-1 to TRBJ2-2; the match to TRBD1 covers 10 bases. Germline CDR1 reads KGHDR; CDR2 reads SFDVKD. CDR3 length equals 17 residues. Losses at the gene ends were 4 bases for V and 5 bases for J; bases not matched to a gene: 9. CDR3: CATSDPTGTGVTGELFF. As DNA, the CDR3 is TGTGCCACCAGTGACCCAACCGGGACAGGGGTAACCGGGGAGCTGTTTTTT.

This clonotype was recorded only once. This chain links TRBV18 with TRBJ2-5; a possible D gene is TRBD2 (6 bases). V was shortened by 2 bases and J by 2 bases, with 18 bases between the two germline ends. CDR1 and CDR2 from the germline V gene are KGHSH and LQKENI. CDR3 length: 17 residues. CDR3 in DNA: TGTGCCAGCTCACCAGACCGGGGGTTGGGGCCGCAAGAGACCCAGTACTTC. Encoded protein: CASSPDRGLGPQETQYF. Combining the CDR3 with reference TRBV18 and TRBJ2-5 gives the whole variable domain NAGVMQNPRHLVRRRGQEARLRCSPMKGHSHVYWYRQLPEEGLKFMVYLQKENIIDESGMPKERFSAEFPKEGPSILRIQQVVRGDSAAYFCASSPDRGLGPQETQYFGPGTRLLVL.

A few counts support this clonotype. The rearrangement links TRBV7-9 to TRBJ1-3, with D possibly being TRBD1 (5 bases). The CDR3 spans 17 residues. V lost 0 bases and J lost 2, with 14 bases in between. Germline values: CDR1 SEHNR, CDR2 FQNEAQ (reference sequence). CDR3 nucleotides: TGTGCCAGCAGCTTAGCAGGGACTCAGAGGACTGGAAACACCATATATTTT. Its protein product is CASSLAGTQRTGNTIYF.